This T cell receptor (beta chain) was identified during a study of shared clonotypes between healthy human individuals (dated by TCRdb to 2020 to 2021). In the study overall: A few men and two women, aged 18 to 49 years, made up the cohort. For each donor, CD4 naive and CD4 memory were each given three plates, CD8 naive was given two plates, and CD8 memory was given one plate. The study deeply sequenced blood TCR repertoires of several healthy adults to estimate repertoire size and the extent of clonotype sharing between individuals. Libraries were prepared and TCR repertoires were sequenced by different laboratories using diverse techniques, in order to increase sequencing depth and limit assay-specific biases. Each donor's leukapheresis produced roughly between roughly 0.85 and 10 billion PBMCs. The investigation overall reported the following: Based on pairwise subsampling, the degree of clonotype sharing among donors was expected to be affected by sequencing depth. Larger estimated clonotype richness was generally found for naive subsets than for memory subsets. Approximately 5% of naive CD4, 3.5% of naive CD8, 2% to 2.5% of memory CD4, and approximately 0.39% of memory CD8 clonotypes were shared across several donors. Because the study included only a small number of donors, the genetic and exposure-history diversity represented was limited. Clonotypes shared by all four sorted-subset donors showed higher generation probabilities than non-shared clonotypes. Sampling was restricted to blood, and TCR repertoires in tissue are likely to differ from TCR repertoires in blood. Rarefaction of sorted-subset datasets indicated incomplete sequencing despite the large sequencing depth.

The donors were healthy, HIV-negative adults who had no recently reported acute infections or vaccinations. All donors were Caucasian adults living in Nashville, Tennessee, USA. CD4+ T cells were enriched by magnetic negative selection, after which naive cells were positively selected on CD45RA and the negative fraction was taken as the memory subset. Blood was collected by leukapheresis, and PBMCs were isolated by Ficoll-Histopaque density gradient centrifugation and then cryopreserved in liquid nitrogen vapor phase. Analytical flow cytometry was used to check the purity and quantity of each magnetically sorted T cell population. From each sorted fraction, genomic DNA was isolated and quantified by UV absorbance on a Nanodrop 2000c. Its CDR3 holds 12 amino acids, cysteine through phenylalanine. Just CDR3 DNA is preserved here, 36 bases in frame from base 1. V loses 4 bases of germline sequence and J loses 10 bases, and the interval between the two ends is 12 bases. The germline V gene (reference sequence) provides CDR1 SGHNT and CDR2 YYREEE.

TCR CDR3 regions were amplified from genomic DNA by multiplex PCR using the deep immunoSEQ assay. Extracted genomic DNA from each cell subset was distributed evenly across all wells of several immunoSEQ 96-well plates, and each plate was treated as a replicate. For sorted subsets, 200 to 250 ng of genomic DNA, equivalent to 25,000 to 35,000 T cell genomes, went into each replicate PCR. The purified libraries were quantified using a Qubit 3.0 fluorometer, sized with a Bioanalyzer 2100, and then quantified again using the KAPA Library Quantification kit. Each immunoSEQ 96-well plate was sequenced on its own single-read 150-cycle Illumina NextSeq 550 flow cell. The authors' pipeline ran thus. Because only junctional sequences without quality scores were contained in the immunoSEQ output, filtering matching that applied to full-length reads could not be performed. Sequences were annotated with PyIR, a Python wrapper for IgBLAST v1.9, and V/J genes and CDR3 were assigned using IMGT germline references. Reads were removed for weak V/J assignments (E-value above 1e-6), missing CDR3, stop codons, out-of-frame junctions, or ambiguous translated residues. A V3J clonotype was defined by an identical inferred V gene, J gene, and CDR3 amino acid sequence. The percentage overlap between two repertoires was calculated by dividing the number of shared unique clonotypes by the size of the smaller repertoire. Repertoire richness was assessed with RTK rarefaction, the Chao1 estimator, and Recon v2.1 estimates of unobserved clonotypes. Generation probabilities for all TCRbeta clonotypes obtained by the gDNA method from a handful of donors were computed using OLGA. The source is immuneACCESS, and TCRdb retained only in-frame sequences with V and J called. Part of the clones is not carried over; for the studies checked, unresolved V genes explain less than half of this, and the remainder is unexplained. V and J calls and clone size are given by that table; D and trimming were obtained from the DNA. Across this sample there are about 1.1 million clones, with 70% to 80% seen only once. Almost 0.9% of the sample comes from the top ten.

As for this clone: Its antigen remains undetermined. No base quality values were provided; no much bigger clone lies one nucleotide off.

The sequenced sample consisted of memory CD4+ T cells from PBMCs. The label giving this sample's cell subset or site can be read as: CD45RA-negative fraction. Rearrangement joined TRBV5-4 to TRBJ2-1; TRBD1 could be the D gene, as 5 bases match. The sequence was obtained from a young man in good health. Some clones in this sample may be carry-over from other donors' samples. For the CDR3, the sequence is CASSPSGMEQFF. The DNA sequence is given as TGTGCCAGCAGCCCCTCAGGGATGGAGCAGTTCTTC.